Listed below are T cell receptor beta chains from one sample, sequenced in a study of blood T cell repertoires in COVID-19. The data were produced by immunoSEQ multiplex PCR, yet TCRdb's version contains in-frame clones alone and is incomplete. The profile covers 50,000 to 60,000 clones, with about 87% appearing a single time and more than 6.5% taken by the ten largest. The sequencing sample was made of peripheral blood. The receptors were sampled from a human donor with active COVID-19. The donor label of this sample is uncertain. The CDR3 runs from the conserved cysteine through the conserved F or W. The order of the fields is CDR3 protein, clone size, V gene. Size is omitted from some rows. Given values are once, few, many or a class for expanded clones.

CAISEGAVALEQFF | once | TRBV10-3
CASSQEKELAETQYF | - | TRBV4-3
CASSQDQRGWGEKLFF | - | TRBV4-1
CASSQDSLAGILNEQYF | - | TRBV3-1/TRBV3-2
CASSFNSGRVYEQFF | - | TRBV28
CASSVVTSMNEQFF | - | TRBV9
CASSLGTDSYGYTF | - | TRBV18
CATRDYSGTDTQYF | - | TRBV6-4
CASSLKLDTEAFF | - | TRBV7-8
CASSQVYQREYEQYF | few | TRBV4-3
CASSRGSRGHTEAFF | - | TRBV18
CSAGGTGGSHEQYF | - | TRBV20-1
CASSHSLSLAGAEDTQYF | - | TRBV18
CASSLGTGGFEQYF | - | TRBV5-4
CASSLGPGDYGYTF | - | TRBV28
CASSFGGAYGYTF | - | TRBV5-1
CASSHRGSYGYTF | - | TRBV5-6
CASSPDRGHGYTF | - | TRBV5-4
CASSPRTESSQYF | - | TRBV7-9
CASSYPSGIQQFF | - | TRBV6-2/TRBV6-3
CASSLDGGLLYGYTF | few | TRBV7-8
CASSLYGGGAYEQYF | - | TRBV7-2
CASAQDYSPGNTIYF | - | TRBV12-5
CASSLGGLMGNQPQHF | - | TRBV5-1